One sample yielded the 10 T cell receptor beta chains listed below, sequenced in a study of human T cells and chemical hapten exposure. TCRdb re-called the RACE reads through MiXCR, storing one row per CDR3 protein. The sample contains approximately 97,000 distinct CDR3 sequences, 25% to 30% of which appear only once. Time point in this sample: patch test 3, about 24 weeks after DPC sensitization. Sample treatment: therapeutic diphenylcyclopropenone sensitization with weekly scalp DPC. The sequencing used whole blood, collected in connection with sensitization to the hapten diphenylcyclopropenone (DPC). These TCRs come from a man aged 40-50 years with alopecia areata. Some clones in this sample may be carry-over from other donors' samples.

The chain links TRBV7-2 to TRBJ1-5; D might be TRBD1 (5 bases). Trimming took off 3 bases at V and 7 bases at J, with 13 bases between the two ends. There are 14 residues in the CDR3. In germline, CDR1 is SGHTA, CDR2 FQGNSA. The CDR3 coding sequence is TGTGCCAGCAGCTTCAGGGCCCCGAGGCAGCCCCAGCATTTT. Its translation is CASSFRAPRQPQHF.

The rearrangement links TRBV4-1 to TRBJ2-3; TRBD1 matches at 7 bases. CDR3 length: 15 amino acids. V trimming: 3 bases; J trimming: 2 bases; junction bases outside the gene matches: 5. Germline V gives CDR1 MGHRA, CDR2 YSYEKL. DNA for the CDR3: TGCGCCAGCAGCCAGGAGACAGGGTACACAGATACGCAGTATTTT. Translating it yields CASSQETGYTDTQYF.

The CDR3 sequence is CASSNDRGNQPQHF. The DNA of the CDR3 is TGTGCCAGTAGTAACGACAGGGGAAATCAGCCCCAGCATTTT. The chain combines TRBV19 with TRBJ1-5; 8 bases line up with TRBD1. Trimming cost V 4 bases and J 4 bases; bases outside gene matches: 3. Germline V lookup: CDR1 LNHDA, CDR2 SQIVND (reference sequence). This CDR3 has 14 amino acids.

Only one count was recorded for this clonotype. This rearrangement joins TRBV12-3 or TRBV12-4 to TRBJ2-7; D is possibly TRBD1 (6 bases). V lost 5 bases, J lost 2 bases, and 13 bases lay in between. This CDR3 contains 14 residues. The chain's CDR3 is CASSPPDRAYEQYF. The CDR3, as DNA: TGTGCCAGCAGTCCCCCGGACAGAGCCTACGAGCAGTACTTC.

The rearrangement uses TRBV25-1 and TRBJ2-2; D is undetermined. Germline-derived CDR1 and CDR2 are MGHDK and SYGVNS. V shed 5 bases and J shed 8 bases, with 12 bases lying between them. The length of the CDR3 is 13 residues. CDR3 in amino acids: CASSPQSSGELFF. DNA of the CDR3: TGTGCCAGCAGTCCCCAGTCCTCTGGGGAGCTGTTTTTT.

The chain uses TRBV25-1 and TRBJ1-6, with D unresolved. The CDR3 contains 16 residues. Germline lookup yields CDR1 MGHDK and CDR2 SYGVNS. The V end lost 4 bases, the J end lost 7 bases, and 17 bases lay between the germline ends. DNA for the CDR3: TGTGCCAGCAGTGGAAGCGGAGAGGGATTCAATTCACCCCTCCACTTT. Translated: CASSGSGEGFNSPLHF. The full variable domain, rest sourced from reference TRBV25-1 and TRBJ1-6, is EADIYQTPRYLVIGTGKKITLECSQTMGHDKMYWYQQDPGMELHLIHYSYGVNSTEKGDLSSESTVSRIRTEHFPLTLESARPSHTSQYLCASSGSGEGFNSPLHFGNGTRLTVT.

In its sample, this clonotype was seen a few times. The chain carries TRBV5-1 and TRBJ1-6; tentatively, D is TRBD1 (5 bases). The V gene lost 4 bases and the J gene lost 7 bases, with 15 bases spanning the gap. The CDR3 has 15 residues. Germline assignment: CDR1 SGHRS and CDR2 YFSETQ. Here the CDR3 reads CASSRDSFGNSPLHF. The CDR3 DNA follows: TGCGCCAGCAGCCGGGACTCCTTCGGGAATTCACCCCTCCACTTT. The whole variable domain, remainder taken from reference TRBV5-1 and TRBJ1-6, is KAGVTQTPRYLIKTRGQQVTLSCSPISGHRSVSWYQQTPGQGLQFLFEYFSETQRNKGNFPGRFSGRQFSNSRSEMNVSTLELGDSALYLCASSRDSFGNSPLHFGNGTRLTVT.

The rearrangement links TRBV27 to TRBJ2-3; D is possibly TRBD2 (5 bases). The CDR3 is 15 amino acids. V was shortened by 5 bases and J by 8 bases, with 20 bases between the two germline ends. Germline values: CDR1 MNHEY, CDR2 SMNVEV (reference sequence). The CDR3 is CASSMLGLCCGTQYF. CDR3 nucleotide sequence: TGTGCCAGCAGTATGCTCGGACTGTGTTGTGGTACGCAGTATTTT.

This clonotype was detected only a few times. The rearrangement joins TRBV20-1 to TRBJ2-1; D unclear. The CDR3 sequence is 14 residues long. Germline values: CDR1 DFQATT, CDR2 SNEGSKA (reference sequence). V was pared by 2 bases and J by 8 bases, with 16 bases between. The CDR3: CSARSLTVWDEQFF. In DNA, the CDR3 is TGCAGTGCTAGATCCCTGACCGTCTGGGATGAGCAGTTCTTC.

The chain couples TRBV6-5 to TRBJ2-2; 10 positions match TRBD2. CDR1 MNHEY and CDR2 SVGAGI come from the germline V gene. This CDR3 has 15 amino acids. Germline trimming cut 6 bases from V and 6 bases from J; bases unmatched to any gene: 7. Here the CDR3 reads CASSQLAGRSGELFF. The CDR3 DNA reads TGTGCCAGCAGCCAACTAGCGGGACGTTCCGGGGAGCTGTTTTTT.